Listed here are 4 T cell receptor beta chains from one sample, sequenced in a study of patients and donors after allogeneic stem cell transplantation. MiXCR was run by TCRdb on the RT-PCR reads, yielding one entry per CDR3 protein. The table shows some 1,600 distinct CDR3 sequences, with roughly 18% occurring only once. Sequencing was carried out using blood, either unsorted or a sorted T cell fraction (not recorded which). Every receptor here comes from a human donor who was either an allogeneic HSCT recipient or a stem cell or donor lymphocyte infusion donor (not recorded which). It is not recorded whose cells these are; they may come from a transplant donor.

Sample share makes this clonotype medium-sized. The genes are TRBV6-2 or TRBV6-3 and TRBJ2-7, with a weak D call TRBD1 (6 bases). V was cut by 3 bases and J by 3 bases, with 9 bases left in between. Germline assignment: CDR1 MNHEY and CDR2 SVGEGT. This CDR3 contains 13 residues. The DNA for the CDR3 is TGTGCCAGCAGTTATGGGACAAACTACGAGCAGTACTTC. Encoded protein: CASSYGTNYEQYF.

This clonotype was found a few times. This chain connects TRBV15 to TRBJ1-1; D is unresolved. Germline values: CDR1 LNHNV, CDR2 YYDKDF (reference sequence). The CDR3 loop spans 15 amino acids. V lost 1 base and J lost 3, with 12 bases in between. The CDR3 DNA follows: TGTGCCACCAGCAGAGGGAGGGCCCAGCACACTGAAGCTTTCTTT. Translating it yields CATSRGRAQHTEAFF.

Comments on this clonotype: This likely comes from a read error, as the CDR3 has no conserved phenylalanine or tryptophan at its end. The chain is built from TRBV20-1 and TRBJ2-2; D tentatively fits TRBD1 or TRBD2 (5 bases each). Germline CDR1 and CDR2: DFQATT and SNEGSKA (reference sequence). CDR3 size: 12 residues. V lost 8 bases, J lost 5 bases, and 12 bases lay in between. CDR3 bases: TGCAGTTTAGAGGGGAAAACCGGGGAGCTGTTTTTG. It yields the protein CSLEGKTGELFL.

This rearrangement joins TRBV5-4 to TRBJ2-1, with 15 nucleotides matching TRBD2. The V and J ends lost 3 bases and 8 bases, in that order; junction bases with no gene match: 6. Germline CDR1 SGHNT, CDR2 YYREEE (reference sequence). There are 16 residues in the CDR3. Here the CDR3 reads CASSSGTSGRIDEQFF. CDR3 in DNA: TGTGCCAGCAGCTCCGGGACTAGCGGGAGGATAGATGAGCAGTTCTTC.